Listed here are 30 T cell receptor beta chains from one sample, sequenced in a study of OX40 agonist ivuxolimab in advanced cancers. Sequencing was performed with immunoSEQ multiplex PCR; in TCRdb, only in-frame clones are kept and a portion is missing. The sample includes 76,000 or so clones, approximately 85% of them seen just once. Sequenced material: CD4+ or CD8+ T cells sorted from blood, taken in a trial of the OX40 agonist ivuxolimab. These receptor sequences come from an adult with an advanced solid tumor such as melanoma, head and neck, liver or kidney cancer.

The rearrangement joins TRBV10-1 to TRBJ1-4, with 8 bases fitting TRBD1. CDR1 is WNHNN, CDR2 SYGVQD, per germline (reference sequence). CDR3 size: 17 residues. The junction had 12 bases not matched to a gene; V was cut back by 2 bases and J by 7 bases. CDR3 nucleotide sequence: TGCGCCAGCAGTGAGATGGGGGGCCGACAGGGGAGTGAAAAACTGTTTTTT. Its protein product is CASSEMGGRQGSEKLFF.

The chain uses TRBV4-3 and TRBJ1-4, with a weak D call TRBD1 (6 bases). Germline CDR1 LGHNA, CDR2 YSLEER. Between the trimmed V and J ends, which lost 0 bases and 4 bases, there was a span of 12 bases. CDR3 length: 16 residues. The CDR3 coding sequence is TGCGCCAGCAGCCAAGATCCGGGGGCCTATAATGAAAAACTGTTTTTT. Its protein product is CASSQDPGAYNEKLFF.

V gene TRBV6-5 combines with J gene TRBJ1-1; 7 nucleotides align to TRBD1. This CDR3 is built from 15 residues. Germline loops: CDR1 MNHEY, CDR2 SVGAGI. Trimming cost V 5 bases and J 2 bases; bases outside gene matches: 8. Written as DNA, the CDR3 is TGTGCCAGCAGTGCCGTCAGGGGGGGAAACACTGAAGCTTTCTTT. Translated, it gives CASSAVRGGNTEAFF.

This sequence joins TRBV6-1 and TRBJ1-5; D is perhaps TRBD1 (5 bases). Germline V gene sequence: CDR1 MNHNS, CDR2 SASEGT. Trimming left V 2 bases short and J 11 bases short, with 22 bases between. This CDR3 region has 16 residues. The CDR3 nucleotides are TGTGCCAGCAGTGAAAGGGCTGGGGGTCCCGGAGGGGCCCAGCATTTT. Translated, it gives CASSERAGGPGGAQHF.

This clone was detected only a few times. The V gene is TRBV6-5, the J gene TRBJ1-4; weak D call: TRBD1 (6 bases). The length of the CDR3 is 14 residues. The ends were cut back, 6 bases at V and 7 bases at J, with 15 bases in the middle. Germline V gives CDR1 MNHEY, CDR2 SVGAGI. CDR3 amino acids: CASSKRGIGEKLFF. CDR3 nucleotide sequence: TGTGCCAGCAGCAAAAGGGGGATCGGTGAAAAACTGTTTTTT.

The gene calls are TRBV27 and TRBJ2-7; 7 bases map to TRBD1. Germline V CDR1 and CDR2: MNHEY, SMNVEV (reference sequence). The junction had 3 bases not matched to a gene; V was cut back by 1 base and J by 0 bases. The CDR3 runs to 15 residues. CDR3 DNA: TGTGCCAGCAGTTTATTCGACAGGGCCTCCTACGAGCAGTACTTC. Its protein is CASSLFDRASYEQYF.

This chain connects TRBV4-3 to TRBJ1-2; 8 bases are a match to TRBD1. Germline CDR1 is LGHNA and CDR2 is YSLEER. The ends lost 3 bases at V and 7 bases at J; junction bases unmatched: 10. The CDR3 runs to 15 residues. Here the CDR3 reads CASSQEMTGDRGYTF. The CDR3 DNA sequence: TGCGCCAGCAGCCAGGAGATGACAGGGGATCGTGGCTACACCTTC.

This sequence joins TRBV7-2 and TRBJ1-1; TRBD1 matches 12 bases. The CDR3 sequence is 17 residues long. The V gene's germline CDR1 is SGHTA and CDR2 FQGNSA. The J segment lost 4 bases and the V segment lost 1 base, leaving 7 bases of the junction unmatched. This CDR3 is CASSLGGQGALATEAFF. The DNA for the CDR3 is TGTGCCAGCAGCTTAGGGGGACAGGGGGCGTTGGCCACTGAAGCTTTCTTT.

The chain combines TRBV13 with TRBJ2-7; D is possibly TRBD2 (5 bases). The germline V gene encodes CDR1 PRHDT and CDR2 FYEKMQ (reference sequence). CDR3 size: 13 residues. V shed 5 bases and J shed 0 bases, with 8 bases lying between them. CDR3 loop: CASSRGGSYEQYF. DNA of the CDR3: TGTGCCAGCAGCCGAGGAGGCTCCTACGAGCAGTACTTC.

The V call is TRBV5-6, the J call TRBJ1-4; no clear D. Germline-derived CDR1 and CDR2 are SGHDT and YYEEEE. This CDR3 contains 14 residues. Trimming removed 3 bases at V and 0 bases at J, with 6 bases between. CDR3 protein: CASSSFATNEKLFF. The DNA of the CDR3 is TGTGCCAGCAGCTCATTTGCAACTAATGAAAAACTGTTTTTT.

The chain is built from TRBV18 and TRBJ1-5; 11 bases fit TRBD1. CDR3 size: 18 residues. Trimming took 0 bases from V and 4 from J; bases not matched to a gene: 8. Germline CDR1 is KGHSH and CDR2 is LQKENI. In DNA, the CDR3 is TGTGCCAGCTCACCACCTGGACAGGGGGCGAGGGGGAATCAGCCCCAGCATTTT. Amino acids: CASSPPGQGARGNQPQHF. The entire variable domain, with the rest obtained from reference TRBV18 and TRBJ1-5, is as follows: NAGVMQNPRHLVRRRGQEARLRCSPMKGHSHVYWYRQLPEEGLKFMVYLQKENIIDESGMPKERFSAEFPKEGPSILRIQQVVRGDSAAYFCASSPPGQGARGNQPQHFGDGTRLSIL.

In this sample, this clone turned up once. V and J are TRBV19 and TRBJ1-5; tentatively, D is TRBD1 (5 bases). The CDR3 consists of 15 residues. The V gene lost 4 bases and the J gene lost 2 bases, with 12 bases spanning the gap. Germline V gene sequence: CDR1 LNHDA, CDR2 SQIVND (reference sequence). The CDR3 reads CASSTGLWGNQPQHF. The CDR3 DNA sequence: TGTGCCAGTAGTACAGGGTTGTGGGGCAATCAGCCCCAGCATTTT. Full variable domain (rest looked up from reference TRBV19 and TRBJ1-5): DGGITQSPKYLFRKEGQNVTLSCEQNLNHDAMYWYRQDPGQGLRLIYYSQIVNDFQKGDIAEGYSVSREKKESFPLTVTSAQKNPTAFYLCASSTGLWGNQPQHFGDGTRLSIL.

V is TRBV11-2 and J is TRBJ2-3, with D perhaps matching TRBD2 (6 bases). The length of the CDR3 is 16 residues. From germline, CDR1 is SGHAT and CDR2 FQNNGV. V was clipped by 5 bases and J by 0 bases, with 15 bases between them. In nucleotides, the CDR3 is TGTGCCAGCAGCCCGAGGACTACCACCAGCACAGATACGCAGTATTTT. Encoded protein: CASSPRTTTSTDTQYF.

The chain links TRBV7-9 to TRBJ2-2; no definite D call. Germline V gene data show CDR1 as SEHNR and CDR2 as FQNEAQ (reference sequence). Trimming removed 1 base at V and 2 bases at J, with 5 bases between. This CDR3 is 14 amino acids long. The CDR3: CASSLEGNTGELFF. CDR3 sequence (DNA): TGTGCCAGCAGCTTAGAGGGAAACACCGGGGAGCTGTTTTTT.

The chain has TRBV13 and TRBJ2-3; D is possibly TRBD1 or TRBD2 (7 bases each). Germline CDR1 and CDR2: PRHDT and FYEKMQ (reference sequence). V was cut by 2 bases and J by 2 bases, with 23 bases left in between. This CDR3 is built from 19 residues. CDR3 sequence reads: CASSLRRGGRGGPTDTQYF. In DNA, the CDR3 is TGTGCCAGCAGCTTAAGGAGGGGAGGCAGGGGGGGCCCCACAGATACGCAGTATTTT.

CDR3 amino acids: CASSESGDTEAFF. Here the CDR3 DNA reads TGTGCCAGCAGTGAATCCGGGGACACTGAAGCTTTCTTT. The chain carries TRBV2 and TRBJ1-1; D not certain. Trimming left V 2 bases short and J 3 bases short, with 7 bases between. Germline-derived CDR1 and CDR2 are SNHLY and FYNNEI. CDR3 length equals 13 residues.

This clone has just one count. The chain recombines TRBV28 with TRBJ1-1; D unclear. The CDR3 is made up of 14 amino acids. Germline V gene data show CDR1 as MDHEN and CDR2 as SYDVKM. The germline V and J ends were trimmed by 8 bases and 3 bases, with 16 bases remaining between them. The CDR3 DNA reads TGTGCCAGCTCGGAATCTACGAGGGACACTGAAGCTTTCTTT. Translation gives CASSESTRDTEAFF.

DNA for the CDR3: TGTGCCTGGAGTGTAACAGGGGCCTCCTACGAGCAGTACTTC. As protein: CAWSVTGASYEQYF. The V call is TRBV30, the J call TRBJ2-7; 7 nucleotides agree with TRBD1. J was trimmed by 0 bases and V by 0 bases; bases with no gene match: 2. Germline-derived CDR1 and CDR2 are GTSNPN and SVGIG (reference sequence). The CDR3 spans 14 residues.

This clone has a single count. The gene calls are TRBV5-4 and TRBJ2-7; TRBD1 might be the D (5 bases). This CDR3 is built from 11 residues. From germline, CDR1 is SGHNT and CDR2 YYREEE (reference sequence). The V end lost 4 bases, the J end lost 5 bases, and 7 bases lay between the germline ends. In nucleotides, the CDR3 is TGTGCCAGCAGCGAACAGGACGAGCAGTACTTC. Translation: CASSEQDEQYF.

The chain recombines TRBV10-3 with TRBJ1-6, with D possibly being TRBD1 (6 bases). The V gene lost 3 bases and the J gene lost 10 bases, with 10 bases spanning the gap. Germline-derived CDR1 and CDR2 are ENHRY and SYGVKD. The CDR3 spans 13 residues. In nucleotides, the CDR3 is TGTGCCATCAGTGAACAGGGAAGGTCACCCCTCCACTTT. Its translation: CAISEQGRSPLHF.

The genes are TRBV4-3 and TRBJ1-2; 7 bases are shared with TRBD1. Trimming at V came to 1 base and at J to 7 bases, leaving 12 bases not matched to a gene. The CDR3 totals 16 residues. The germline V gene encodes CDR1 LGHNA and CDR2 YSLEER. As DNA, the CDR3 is TGCGCCAGCAGCCAAGGAACCCACACACAGGGGACTGGCTACACCTTC. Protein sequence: CASSQGTHTQGTGYTF.

In DNA form, the CDR3 reads TGTGCCAGCTCACCACAAGGGGCGACTCCGTTTAGCTCCTACAATGAGCAGTTCTTC. Protein: CASSPQGATPFSSYNEQFF. The gene calls are TRBV18 and TRBJ2-1; D is possibly TRBD1 (5 bases). Germline CDR1 reads KGHSH; CDR2 reads LQKENI. This CDR3 comprises 19 residues. V was cut by 1 base and J by 0 bases, with 19 bases left in between.

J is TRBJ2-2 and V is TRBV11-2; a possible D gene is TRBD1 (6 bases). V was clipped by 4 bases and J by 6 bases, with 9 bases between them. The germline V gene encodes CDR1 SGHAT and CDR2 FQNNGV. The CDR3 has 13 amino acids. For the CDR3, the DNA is TGTGCCAGCAGCTCCACAGGGCCCGGGGAGCTGTTTTTT. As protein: CASSSTGPGELFF.

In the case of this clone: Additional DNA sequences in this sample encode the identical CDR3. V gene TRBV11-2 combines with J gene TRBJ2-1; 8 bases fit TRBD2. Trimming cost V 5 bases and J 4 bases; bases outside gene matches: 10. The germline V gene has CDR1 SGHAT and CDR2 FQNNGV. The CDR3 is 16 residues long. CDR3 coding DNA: TGTGCCAGCAGCCCCGGCGGGCGGGGGGCATACAATGAGCAGTTCTTC. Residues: CASSPGGRGAYNEQFF.

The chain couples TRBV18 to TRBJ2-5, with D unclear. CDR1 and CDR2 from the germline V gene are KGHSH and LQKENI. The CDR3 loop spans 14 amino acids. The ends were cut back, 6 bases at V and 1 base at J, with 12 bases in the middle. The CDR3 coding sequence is TGTGCCAGCTCCCGGGCCGGAAGCCAAGAGACCCAGTACTTC. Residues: CASSRAGSQETQYF.

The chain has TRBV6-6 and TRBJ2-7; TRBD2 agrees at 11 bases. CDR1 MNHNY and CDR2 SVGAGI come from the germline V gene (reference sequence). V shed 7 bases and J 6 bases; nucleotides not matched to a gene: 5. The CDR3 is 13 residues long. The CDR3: CASTLAGGSEQYF. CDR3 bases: TGTGCCAGCACCCTAGCGGGGGGATCCGAGCAGTACTTC.

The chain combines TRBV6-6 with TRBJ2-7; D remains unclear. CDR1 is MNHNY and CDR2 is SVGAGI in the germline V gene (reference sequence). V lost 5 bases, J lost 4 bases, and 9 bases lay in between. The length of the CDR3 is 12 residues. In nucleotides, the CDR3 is TGTGCCAGCAGTCCCGAAGGGTACGAGCAGTACTTC. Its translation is CASSPEGYEQYF.

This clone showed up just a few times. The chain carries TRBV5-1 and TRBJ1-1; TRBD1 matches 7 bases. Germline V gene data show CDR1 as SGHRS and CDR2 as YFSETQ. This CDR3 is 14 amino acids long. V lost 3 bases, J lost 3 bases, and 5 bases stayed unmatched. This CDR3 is CASSSRTGYTEAFF. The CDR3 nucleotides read TGCGCCAGCAGCTCCAGGACAGGATACACTGAAGCTTTCTTT. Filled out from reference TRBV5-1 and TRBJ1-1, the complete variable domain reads KAGVTQTPRYLIKTRGQQVTLSCSPISGHRSVSWYQQTPGQGLQFLFEYFSETQRNKGNFPGRFSGRQFSNSRSEMNVSTLELGDSALYLCASSSRTGYTEAFFGQGTRLTVV.

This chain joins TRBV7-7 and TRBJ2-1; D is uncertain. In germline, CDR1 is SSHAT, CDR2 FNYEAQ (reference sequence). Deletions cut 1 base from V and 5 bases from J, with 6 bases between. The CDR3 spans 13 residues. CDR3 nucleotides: TGTGCCAGCAGCTTAGGATCCGACAATGAGCAGTTCTTC. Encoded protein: CASSLGSDNEQFF.

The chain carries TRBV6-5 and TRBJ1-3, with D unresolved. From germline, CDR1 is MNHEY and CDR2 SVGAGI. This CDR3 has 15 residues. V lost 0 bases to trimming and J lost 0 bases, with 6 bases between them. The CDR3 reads CASSYSYYSGNTIYF. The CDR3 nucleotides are TGTGCCAGCAGTTACTCGTACTACTCTGGAAACACCATATATTTT.